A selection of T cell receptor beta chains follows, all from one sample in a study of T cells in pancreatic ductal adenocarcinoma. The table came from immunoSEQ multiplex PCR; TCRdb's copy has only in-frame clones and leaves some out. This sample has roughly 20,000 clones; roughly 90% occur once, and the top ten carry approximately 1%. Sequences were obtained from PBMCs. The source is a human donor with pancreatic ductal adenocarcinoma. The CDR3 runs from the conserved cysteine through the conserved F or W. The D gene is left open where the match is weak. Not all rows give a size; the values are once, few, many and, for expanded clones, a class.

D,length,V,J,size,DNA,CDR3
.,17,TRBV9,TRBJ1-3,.,TGTGCCAGCAGCGTAGTCGGGATCGCCCACTCTGGAAACACCATATATTTT,CASSVVGIAHSGNTIYF
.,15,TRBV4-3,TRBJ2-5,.,TGCGCCAGCAGCCAAGATATAAGCAGGGGCAAGACCCAGTACTTC,CASSQDISRGKTQYF
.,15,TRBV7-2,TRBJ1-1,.,TGTGCCAGCAGCTTAGCGGGGGCAGCCAACACTGAAGCTTTCTTT,CASSLAGAANTEAFF
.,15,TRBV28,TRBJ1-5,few,TGTGCCAGCAGTTTCTCTGGGCGGGGGGATCAGCCCCAGCATTTT,CASSFSGRGDQPQHF
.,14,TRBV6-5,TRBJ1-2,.,TGTGCCAGCAGTTCAGGGGACGGCGACTATGGCTACACCTTC,CASSSGDGDYGYTF
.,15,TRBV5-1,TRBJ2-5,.,TGCGCCAGCAGCTTGGACGGGGGGCCCCAAGAGACCCAGTACTTC,CASSLDGGPQETQYF
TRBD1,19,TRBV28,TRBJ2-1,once,TGTGCCAGCAGTTCGGGACAGATGGACGTGTGGAGCGGCTACAATGAGCAGTTCTTC,CASSSGQMDVWSGYNEQFF
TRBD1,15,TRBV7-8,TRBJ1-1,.,TGTGCCAGCAGCTCCCAGGGGACAGCCAACACTGAAGCTTTCTTT,CASSSQGTANTEAFF
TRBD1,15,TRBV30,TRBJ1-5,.,TGTGCCTGGAGCCTCCGGGACAGGGACAATCAGCCCCAGCATTTT,CAWSLRDRDNQPQHF
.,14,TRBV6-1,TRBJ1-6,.,TGTGCCAGCAGTGAAAGCCCAGGGAAGGACCCCCTCCACTTT,CASSESPGKDPLHF
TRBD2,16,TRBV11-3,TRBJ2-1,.,TGTGCCAGCAGCTTAGACAATTGGACTAGTTTTCATGAGCAGTTCTTC,CASSLDNWTSFHEQFF
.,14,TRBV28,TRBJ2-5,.,TGTGCCAGCAGATACGCCGCAGGGAGGGAGACCCAGTACTTC,CASRYAAGRETQYF
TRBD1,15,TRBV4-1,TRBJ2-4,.,TGCGCCAGCAGCCTTGGACAGGGAGGTATCCCCATTCAGTACTTC,CASSLGQGGIPIQYF
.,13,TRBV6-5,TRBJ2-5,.,TGTGCCAGCAGTTACCAGTACCAAGAGACCCAGTACTTC,CASSYQYQETQYF
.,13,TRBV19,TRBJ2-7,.,TGTGCCAGTAGCCCGGACACTTCCTACGAGCAGTACTTC,CASSPDTSYEQYF
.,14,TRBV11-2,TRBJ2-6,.,TGTGCCAGCAGCTTAGTGGCAGGGGCCAACGTCCTGACTTTC,CASSLVAGANVLTF
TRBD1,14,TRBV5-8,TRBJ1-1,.,TGTGCCAGCAGCTTGGGCGGGACAGGGAGACTCGGCTTCTTT,CASSLGGTGRLGFF
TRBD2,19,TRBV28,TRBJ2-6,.,TGTGCCAGCAGGACCGGGAGGCAGGGAGGGAAACCTGGGGCCAACGTCCTGACTTTC,CASRTGRQGGKPGANVLTF
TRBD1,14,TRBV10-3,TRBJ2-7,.,TGTGCCATCAGTGGTGGGGACAGGGGGAACGAGCAGTACTTC,CAISGGDRGNEQYF
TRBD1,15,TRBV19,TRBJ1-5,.,TGTGCCAGTAGTCCCTCGGACAGGCGCAATCAGCCCCAGCATTTT,CASSPSDRRNQPQHF
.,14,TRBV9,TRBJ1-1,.,TGTGCCAGCAGCGACACAGGGTGGAACACTGAAGCTTTCTTT,CASSDTGWNTEAFF
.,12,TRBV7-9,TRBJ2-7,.,TGTGCCAGCAGTTCGGTGAACTACGAGCAGTACTTC,CASSSVNYEQYF
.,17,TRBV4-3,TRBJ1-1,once,TGCGCCAGCAGCCTAAGATACCGACAGATCATGAACACTGAAGCTTTCTTT,CASSLRYRQIMNTEAFF
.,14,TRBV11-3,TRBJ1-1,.,TGTGCCAGCAGCTTAGTTTCAGTGAACACTGAAGCTTTCTTT,CASSLVSVNTEAFF
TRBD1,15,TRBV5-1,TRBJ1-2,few,TGCGCCAGCAGCTTGATTGGCAGGGGGTCAGGGGGCTACACCTTC,CASSLIGRGSGGYTF
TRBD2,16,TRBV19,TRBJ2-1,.,TGTGCCAGTAGTATAGGCCTAGCGGGGGGCAGGGGTGAGCAGTTCTTC,CASSIGLAGGRGEQFF
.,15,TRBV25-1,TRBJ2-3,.,TGTGCCAGCAGTGAGTTTGTAGGGGACACAGATACGCAGTATTTT,CASSEFVGDTDTQYF